The clone carrying this T cell receptor beta chain appeared a few times. The data were obtained in a study of blood T cell repertoires in COVID-19. Study-wide background: The United States, Italy and Spain supplied acute and convalescent COVID-19 samples. Sources were T cells, B-cell-depleted T cells, or PBMCs; the material itself was cDNA or gDNA.

The CDR3 has 12 residues. Germline CDR1 is LNHDA and CDR2 is SQIVND (reference sequence). The V gene lost 8 bases and the J gene lost 2 bases, with 7 bases spanning the gap. The age range of participants was about 18 to 90 years, with residence in about 25 US areas. Clinical history reported by participants formed the basis on which cohorts were assigned. The assay was immunoSEQ multiplex PCR, and TCRdb's table has in-frame clones only and misses some. This repertoire shows about 270,000 clones, 70% to 90% found once; its top ten account for 8.5% to 9.5%. J is TRBJ1-5 and V is TRBV19; D not resolved. The clonotype originates from a woman aged 45-65 years with acute COVID-19. The sample comprised PBMCs or T cells enriched from blood (not recorded which). The CDR3 sequence: CASGDRNQPQHF. CDR3 DNA: TGTGCCAGTGGAGATCGCAATCAGCCCCAGCATTTT.